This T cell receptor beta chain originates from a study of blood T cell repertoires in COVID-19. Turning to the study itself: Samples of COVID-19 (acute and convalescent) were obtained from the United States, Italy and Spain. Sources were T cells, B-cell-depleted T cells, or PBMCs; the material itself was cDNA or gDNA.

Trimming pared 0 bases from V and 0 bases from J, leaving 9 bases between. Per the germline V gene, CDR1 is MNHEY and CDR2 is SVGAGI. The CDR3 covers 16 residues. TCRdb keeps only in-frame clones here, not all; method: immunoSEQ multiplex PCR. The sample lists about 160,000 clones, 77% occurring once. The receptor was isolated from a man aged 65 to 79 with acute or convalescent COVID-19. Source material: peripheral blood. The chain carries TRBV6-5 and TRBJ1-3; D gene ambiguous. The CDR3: CASSYSSPDSGNTIYF. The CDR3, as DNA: TGTGCCAGCAGTTACTCGAGTCCTGACTCTGGAAACACCATATATTTT.